This T cell receptor (beta chain) stems from a study of blood T cell repertoires in COVID-19. Germline values: CDR1 SGDLS, CDR2 YYNGEE. The CDR3 is 14 residues long. V was cut by 0 bases and J by 6 bases, with 9 bases left in between. Source study methods: By means of reference gene primer amplification, nucleated cell counts were estimated. Sequenced by immunoSEQ multiplex PCR; TCRdb stores in-frame clones only, minus some. The DNA gave D and trimming, while V, J and clone size come from that table. The table lists some 370,000 clones, roughly 90% of them singletons. The specimen was peripheral blood. This receptor was obtained from a man aged 40-49 years with acute or convalescent COVID-19. This chain uses TRBV9 with TRBJ1-4; the D gene is possibly TRBD1 (5 bases). DNA for the CDR3: TGTGCCAGCAGCGTAGGTGGGGGGGATGAAAAACTGTTTTTT. Encoded protein: CASSVGGGDEKLFF.